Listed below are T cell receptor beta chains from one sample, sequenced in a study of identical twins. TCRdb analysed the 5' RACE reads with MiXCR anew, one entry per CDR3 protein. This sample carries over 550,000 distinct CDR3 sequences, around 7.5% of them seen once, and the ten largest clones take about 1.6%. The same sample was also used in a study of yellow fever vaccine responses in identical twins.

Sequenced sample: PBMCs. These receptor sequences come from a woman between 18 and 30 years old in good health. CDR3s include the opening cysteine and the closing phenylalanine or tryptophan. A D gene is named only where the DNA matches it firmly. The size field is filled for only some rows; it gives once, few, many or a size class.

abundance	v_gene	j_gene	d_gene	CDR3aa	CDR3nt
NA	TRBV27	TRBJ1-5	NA	CASRTTGSGNQPQHF	TGTGCCAGCAGGACAACAGGGTCCGGCAATCAGCCCCAGCATTTT
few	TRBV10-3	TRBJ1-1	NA	CAISGSAVYGTEAFF	TGTGCCATCAGTGGATCAGCGGTTTACGGCACTGAAGCTTTCTTT
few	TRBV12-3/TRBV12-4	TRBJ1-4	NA	CASSQLRKTKGEKLFF	TGTGCCAGCAGCCAACTAAGGAAGACGAAGGGGGAAAAACTGTTTTTT
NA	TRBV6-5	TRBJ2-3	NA	CASSYVGATDTQYF	TGTGCCAGCAGTTATGTTGGGGCGACAGATACGCAGTATTTT
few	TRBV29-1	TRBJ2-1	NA	CSVDRGGGQFF	TGCAGCGTCGACCGCGGGGGCGGTCAGTTCTTC
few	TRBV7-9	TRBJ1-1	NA	CASSRTWDTEAFF	TGTGCCAGCAGCCGAACCTGGGACACTGAAGCTTTCTTT
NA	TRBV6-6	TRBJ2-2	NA	CAVIANTGELFF	TGTGCCGTCATCGCGAACACCGGGGAGCTGTTTTTT
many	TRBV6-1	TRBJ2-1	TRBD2	CASSRRTSGNDEQFF	TGTGCCAGCAGCCGCAGGACTAGCGGGAATGATGAGCAGTTCTTC
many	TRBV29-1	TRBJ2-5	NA	CSVEDLSLSPGETQYF	TGCAGCGTTGAAGATCTCTCCCTATCTCCGGGGGAGACCCAGTACTTC
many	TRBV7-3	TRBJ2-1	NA	CASSLGFASSNEQFF	TGTGCCAGCAGCTTGGGATTCGCTAGCTCGAATGAGCAGTTCTTC
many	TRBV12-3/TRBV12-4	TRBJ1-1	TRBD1	CASSTTGDWTEAFF	TGTGCCAGCAGCACCACAGGGGATTGGACTGAAGCTTTCTTT
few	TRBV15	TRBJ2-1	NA	CATSRGTDLYNEQFF	TGTGCCACCAGCAGAGGTACAGACCTATACAATGAGCAGTTCTTC
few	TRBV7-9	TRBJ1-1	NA	CASSPQIERVTEAFF	TGTGCCAGCAGCCCCCAAATAGAGAGGGTCACTGAAGCTTTCTTT
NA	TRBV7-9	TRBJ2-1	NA	CASSLAGAVYNEQFF	TGTGCCAGCAGCTTAGCGGGAGCCGTTTACAATGAGCAGTTCTTC
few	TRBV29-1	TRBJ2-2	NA	CSVRDVGELFF	TGCAGCGTTCGGGACGTCGGGGAGCTGTTTTTT
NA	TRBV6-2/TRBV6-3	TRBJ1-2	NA	CASSSGTSNYGYTF	TGTGCCAGCAGCTCAGGGACGTCCAACTATGGCTACACCTTC
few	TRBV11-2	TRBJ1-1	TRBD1	CASRLATGVTEAFF	TGTGCCAGCAGATTAGCTACAGGGGTCACTGAAGCTTTCTTT
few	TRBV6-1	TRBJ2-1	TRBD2	CASRRLLAGGPDEQFF	TGTGCCAGCAGGAGATTACTAGCGGGGGGGCCAGACGAGCAGTTCTTC
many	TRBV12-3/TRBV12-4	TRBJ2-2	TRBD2	CASSPGLAGVRTGELFF	TGTGCCAGCAGCCCAGGACTAGCGGGAGTACGCACCGGGGAGCTGTTTTTT
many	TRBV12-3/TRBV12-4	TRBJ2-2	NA	CASSRQVGSTGELFF	TGTGCCAGCAGCCGACAGGTGGGCAGCACCGGGGAGCTGTTTTTT
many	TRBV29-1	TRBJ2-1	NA	CSVRDAPSWSSYNEQFF	TGCAGCGTGAGGGATGCACCGTCTTGGAGCTCCTACAATGAGCAGTTCTTC
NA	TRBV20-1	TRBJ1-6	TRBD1	CSARGTGGGSPLHF	TGCAGTGCGCGAGGGACAGGAGGCGGTTCACCCCTCCACTTT
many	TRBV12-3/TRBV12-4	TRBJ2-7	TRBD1	CASSKGQHLYEQYF	TGTGCCAGCAGTAAGGGACAGCATCTTTACGAGCAGTACTTC
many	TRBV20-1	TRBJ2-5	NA	CSARSDVQETQYF	TGCAGTGCTAGAAGTGATGTCCAAGAGACCCAGTACTTC
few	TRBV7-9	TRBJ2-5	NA	CASSLPGAGAQETQYF	TGTGCCAGCAGCTTACCCGGGGCAGGGGCCCAAGAGACCCAGTACTTC
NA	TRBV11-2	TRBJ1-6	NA	CASSLGTLPSSYNSPLHF	TGTGCCAGCAGCCTCGGGACACTCCCAAGCTCCTATAATTCACCCCTCCACTTT
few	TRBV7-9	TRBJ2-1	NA	CASSPAPPSSYNEQFF	TGTGCCAGCAGCCCGGCCCCCCCGAGCTCCTACAATGAGCAGTTCTTC
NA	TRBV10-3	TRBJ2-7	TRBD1	CAISERVDRDEQYF	TGTGCCATCAGTGAGCGTGTCGACAGGGACGAGCAGTACTTC
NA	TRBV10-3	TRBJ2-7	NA	CATAGAASYEQYF	TGTGCCACAGCGGGCGCCGCGTCCTACGAGCAGTACTTC
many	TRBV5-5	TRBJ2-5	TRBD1	CASSLRGTGMEYQETQYF	TGTGCCAGCAGCCTCCGAGGGACAGGGATGGAGTACCAAGAGACCCAGTACTTC
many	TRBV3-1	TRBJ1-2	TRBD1	CASSQYPGTEVVGYTF	TGTGCCAGCAGCCAATATCCCGGGACAGAGGTAGTTGGCTACACCTTC
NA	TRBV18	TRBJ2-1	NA	CASSPAAGSVNEQFF	TGTGCCAGCTCACCAGCGGCGGGATCCGTCAATGAGCAGTTCTTC
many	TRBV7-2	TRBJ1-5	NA	CASSLAGTLNQPQHF	TGTGCCAGCAGCTTAGCAGGGACCTTAAATCAGCCCCAGCATTTT
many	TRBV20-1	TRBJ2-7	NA	CSARDWRTETYEQYF	TGCAGTGCTAGAGATTGGAGGACGGAAACCTACGAGCAGTACTTC
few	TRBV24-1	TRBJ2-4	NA	CATAPRGAAKNIQYF	TGTGCCACCGCGCCGAGGGGCGCGGCCAAAAACATTCAGTACTTC
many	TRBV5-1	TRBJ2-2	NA	CASSLAGVGTGELFF	TGCGCCAGCAGCTTGGCGGGAGTAGGAACCGGGGAGCTGTTTTTT
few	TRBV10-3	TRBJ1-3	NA	CAISDDGGSSGNTIYF	TGTGCCATCAGTGACGACGGCGGGAGCTCTGGAAACACCATATATTTT
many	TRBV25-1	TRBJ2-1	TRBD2	CASSLAGGPVEQFF	TGTGCCAGCAGTCTAGCGGGAGGGCCGGTTGAGCAGTTCTTC